This T cell receptor beta chain was profiled in a study of human versus mouse CDR3 diversity and MHC coevolution. The overall study: Reported immunoSEQ sensitivity was one in 200,000 T cells, with reduced amplification bias.

The CDR3 extends over 16 amino acids. The trim removed 5 bases at V and 1 base at J, leaving 10 bases unmatched. Germline CDR1 is MNHEY and CDR2 is SMNVEV (reference sequence). TCRdb keeps only in-frame clones here, not all; method: immunoSEQ multiplex PCR. The sample carries 86,000 or so clones, roughly 95% recorded once. Worth noting for this clone: The antigen is undetermined.

The study's findings and limits: By iCHAO1, human TCR beta clonotypes numbered some 1.5 million, the most. Among all groups, two of three human donors showed least clonal inequality.

The sequence was collected from a person between 25 and 70 years old in good health. The chain combines TRBV27 with TRBJ1-1; 7 nucleotides agree with TRBD1. Sequencing was performed on naive CD4+ T cells from blood. Specified subset: CD45RO-negative CD62L-positive naive CD4 T cells. CDR3 DNA sequence: TGTGCCAGCAGTCGTCAGGGGGTATCAGGGAACACTGAAGCTTTCTTT. Translating it yields CASSRQGVSGNTEAFF.